The 32 T cell receptor beta chains in this list originate from one sample, sequenced in a study of cytomegalovirus exposure and HLA in healthy donors. Both 60 Vbeta primers and 13 Jbeta primers went into the PCR. This table comes from immunoSEQ multiplex PCR, and its TCRdb copy is limited to in-frame clones, with some not included. The table shows about 120,000 clones, with roughly 82% occurring only once. The sample consisted of PBMCs. These receptors all come from a woman aged 18-29 years in good health and CMV-seronegative.

This clone was detected once. The chain uses TRBV6-5 and TRBJ1-2, with 7 bases that match TRBD1. Germline values: CDR1 MNHEY, CDR2 SVGAGI. This CDR3 has 14 amino acids. The V segment lost 6 bases and the J segment 7 bases; nucleotides outside the gene matches: 11. The CDR3, as DNA: TGTGCCAGCAGGTCCGGGACAGTAGGAACTGGCTACACCTTC. It translates to CASRSGTVGTGYTF.

The chain links TRBV6-6 to TRBJ1-4; 7 bases line up with TRBD1. This CDR3 has 13 residues. Germline CDR1 reads MNHNY; CDR2 reads SVGAGI (reference sequence). V lost 7 bases to trimming and J lost 8 bases; unmatched junction nucleotides: 7. CDR3 in DNA: TGTGCCAGCAAAACAGGGGCGGAGGAAAAACTGTTTTTT. Protein: CASKTGAEEKLFF.

The chain couples TRBV4-1 to TRBJ1-1; the D is unclear. The V end was cut by 1 base, the J end by 2 bases, with 8 bases between. Germline lookup yields CDR1 MGHRA and CDR2 YSYEKL. The CDR3 has 14 amino acids. DNA of the CDR3: TGCGCCAGCAGCCAAGCTCAGGTTAACACTGAAGCTTTCTTT. This gives the protein CASSQAQVNTEAFF.

The genes are TRBV9 and TRBJ2-3, with 7 bases identical to TRBD1. From germline, CDR1 is SGDLS and CDR2 YYNGEE. This CDR3 region has 15 residues. Unmatched junction bases numbered 7, after V lost 4 bases and J lost 2 bases. The CDR3 sequence is CASSTRTGNTDTQYF. The CDR3 DNA is TGTGCCAGCAGCACAAGGACAGGAAACACAGATACGCAGTATTTT.

This clone was counted a single time. CDR3 in DNA: TGTGCCAGCAGTTTAAGGGTGGGTCTAGCGCGGAATGAGCAGTTCTTC. It encodes CASSLRVGLARNEQFF. The chain has TRBV27 and TRBJ2-1; D possibly corresponds to TRBD2 (6 bases). The CDR3 loop spans 16 amino acids. V was pared by 2 bases and J by 7 bases, with 18 bases between. The V gene's germline CDR1 is MNHEY and CDR2 SMNVEV (reference sequence).

The CDR3 DNA reads as TGCGCCAGCAGTGACGGGACAGGGGGGCACACCGGGGAGCTGTTTTTT. Protein: CASSDGTGGHTGELFF. This rearrangement joins TRBV10-1 to TRBJ2-2; 11 bases align to TRBD1. CDR3 length: 16 residues. The V gene end was trimmed by 3 bases and the J gene end by 3 bases; junction bases not matched to a gene: 3. Germline V gene data show CDR1 as WNHNN and CDR2 as SYGVQD (reference sequence).

This rearrangement joins TRBV9 to TRBJ2-2; possibly TRBD2 for D (6 bases). Trimming shortened V by 4 bases and J by 2 bases, and 12 bases separated the two germline ends. CDR3 length: 15 residues. The germline V gene has CDR1 SGDLS and CDR2 YYNGEE. The DNA for the CDR3 is TGTGCCAGCAGCCCCGGGGGTAGCAACACCGGGGAGCTGTTTTTT. Translated, it gives CASSPGGSNTGELFF.

The chain combines TRBV5-5 with TRBJ2-1, with TRBD1 matching 7 bases. The V and J ends lost 5 bases and 1 base, in that order; junction bases with no gene match: 9. The germline V gene encodes CDR1 SGHKS and CDR2 YYEKEE (reference sequence). There are 16 residues in the CDR3. The chain's CDR3 is CASRFTGVSSYNEQFF. CDR3 nucleotides: TGTGCCAGCAGATTTACAGGGGTTAGTTCCTACAATGAGCAGTTCTTC.

V is TRBV2 and J is TRBJ1-1; D gene ambiguous. V dropped 3 bases and J dropped 8 bases, with 16 bases sitting between them. Germline assignment: CDR1 SNHLY and CDR2 FYNNEI. The CDR3 length is 14 residues. This CDR3 is CASSDQYRLAEAFF. The CDR3 bases are TGTGCCAGCAGTGATCAGTACCGACTCGCCGAAGCTTTCTTT.

The chain carries TRBV27 and TRBJ2-1; 11 bases are a match to TRBD2. The CDR3 has 16 amino acids. The trim removed 3 bases at V and 5 bases at J, leaving 6 bases unmatched. Germline CDR1 is MNHEY and CDR2 is SMNVEV (reference sequence). The CDR3 DNA follows: TGTGCCAGCAGTTTTAATAGCGGGAGGGCCAACAATGAGCAGTTCTTC. Amino acid sequence: CASSFNSGRANNEQFF.

This clone was found a few times. The V and J genes are TRBV27 and TRBJ1-1; D not resolved. The CDR3 sequence is 13 residues long. CDR1 and CDR2 from the germline V gene are MNHEY and SMNVEV (reference sequence). Trimming removed 3 bases from V and 5 bases from J, with 10 bases in between. DNA of the CDR3: TGTGCCAGCAGTTTGGGGTCGGGAACTGAAGCTTTCTTT. Residues: CASSLGSGTEAFF.

The chain recombines TRBV19 with TRBJ1-1, with 9 positions matching TRBD1. In germline, CDR1 is LNHDA, CDR2 SQIVND (reference sequence). V shed 5 bases, J shed 4 bases, and the junction held 17 bases outside the gene matches. The CDR3 spans 18 residues. DNA of the CDR3: TGTGCCAGTAGTTACCCGCTGGGACAGGGATTCGTGTTCACTGAAGCTTTCTTT. Its translation: CASSYPLGQGFVFTEAFF.

This clone was seen a handful of times. V and J are TRBV5-1 and TRBJ1-2; 7 bases are shared with TRBD1. V trimming: 4 bases; J trimming: 5 bases; junction bases outside the gene matches: 8. CDR3 length: 14 amino acids. CDR1 and CDR2 (germline): SGHRS, YFSETQ. The CDR3 spells CASSLDRAWYGYTF. CDR3 nucleotide sequence: TGCGCCAGCAGCCTTGACAGGGCTTGGTATGGCTACACCTTC.

V usage is TRBV7-2 and J usage is TRBJ2-5; 11 bases fit TRBD2. Germline V gives CDR1 SGHTA, CDR2 FQGNSA. The CDR3 consists of 15 residues. The J segment lost 4 bases and the V segment lost 5 bases, leaving 6 bases of the junction unmatched. CDR3: CASSIGTSGLETQYF. As DNA, the CDR3 is TGTGCCAGCAGCATCGGGACTAGCGGCTTAGAGACCCAGTACTTC.

A remark on this clone: One end of the junction does not line up with germline, which may come from a read error. The chain has TRBV7-9 and TRBJ2-5; 13 bases fit TRBD2. The V gene's germline CDR1 is SEHNR and CDR2 FQNEAQ (reference sequence). CDR3 length: 18 amino acids. DNA for the CDR3: TGTTCCAGCAGCGGGACTAGCGGGACCATATTGTCCCAAGAGACCCAGTACTTC. Translating gives CSSSGTSGTILSQETQYF. Supplemented by reference TRBV7-9 and TRBJ2-5, the full variable domain reads DTGVSQNPRHKITKRGQNVTFRCDPISEHNRLYWYRQTLGQGPEFLTYFQNEAQLEKSRLLSDRFSAERPKGSFSTLEIQRTEQGDSAMYLCSSSGTSGTILSQETQYFGPGTRLLVL.

V and J are TRBV7-7 and TRBJ2-7; 10 bases match TRBD1. Per germline, CDR1 SSHAT and CDR2 FNYEAQ (reference sequence). This CDR3 has 14 amino acids. The ends lost 4 bases at V and 4 bases at J; junction bases unmatched: 4. The CDR3: CASSYGQGEYEQYF. CDR3 in DNA: TGTGCCAGCAGCTACGGACAGGGGGAGTACGAGCAGTACTTC. The whole variable domain, filled in from reference TRBV7-7 and TRBJ2-7, reads GAGVSQSPRYKVTKRGQDVTLRCDPISSHATLYWYQQALGQGPEFLTYFNYEAQPDKSGLPSDRFSAERPEGSISTLTIQRTEQRDSAMYRCASSYGQGEYEQYFGPGTRLTVT.

This sequence joins TRBV29-1 and TRBJ2-1; a possible D gene is TRBD2 (5 bases). V gave up 0 bases and J gave up 5 bases, with 14 bases separating them. The CDR3 sequence is 15 residues long. Per the germline V gene, CDR1 is SQVTM and CDR2 is ANQGSEA. The CDR3 nucleotides read TGCAGCGTTGAAGATCCCAGCGGTGCTCACAATGAGCAGTTCTTC. It is translated as CSVEDPSGAHNEQFF.

The J gene is TRBJ2-3, the V gene TRBV6-5; D is perhaps TRBD2 (5 bases). The CDR3 totals 15 residues. V lost 9 bases and J lost 5, with 21 bases in between. Germline CDR1 reads MNHEY; CDR2 reads SVGAGI. In DNA, the CDR3 is TGTGCCAGTTCATCTAGCTCTCCCCTAAGAGATACGCAGTATTTT. It is translated as CASSSSSPLRDTQYF.

This clone occurred a few times. Other nucleotide sequences from this sample produce the same CDR3. The chain employs TRBV19 and TRBJ1-2; tentatively, D is TRBD1 (6 bases). Germline CDR1 LNHDA, CDR2 SQIVND (reference sequence). CDR3 size: 13 residues. V lost 3 bases to trimming and J lost 4 bases, with 9 bases between them. Here the CDR3 DNA reads TGTGCCAGTAGTATGCGACAGGTCTATGGCTACACCTTC. Translating gives CASSMRQVYGYTF.

J is TRBJ2-2 and V is TRBV19, with 9 bases matching TRBD1. J gave up 3 bases and V 3 bases, and 5 bases lay outside the gene matches. This CDR3 spans 16 amino acids. Germline V gene data show CDR1 as LNHDA and CDR2 as SQIVND (reference sequence). As DNA, the CDR3 is TGTGCCAGTAGTATTTACAGGGGGCAGTACACCGGGGAGCTGTTTTTT. The encoded protein is CASSIYRGQYTGELFF.

The chain employs TRBV9 and TRBJ1-2, with a weak D call TRBD1 (6 bases). Germline V gene data show CDR1 as SGDLS and CDR2 as YYNGEE. V was shortened by 0 bases and J by 8 bases, with 11 bases between the two germline ends. CDR3 size: 13 residues. The CDR3 is CASSVGQDTGYTF. CDR3 sequence (DNA): TGTGCCAGCAGCGTAGGACAGGATACAGGCTACACCTTC.

V gene TRBV30 combines with J gene TRBJ2-1; TRBD2 aligns across 12 bases. Germline CDR1 is GTSNPN and CDR2 is SVGIG (reference sequence). The V segment lost 4 bases and the J segment 4 bases; nucleotides outside the gene matches: 5. This CDR3 region has 15 residues. The CDR3 protein is CAWKRTSGAYNEQFF. DNA for the CDR3: TGTGCCTGGAAACGGACTAGCGGGGCTTACAATGAGCAGTTCTTC. The entire variable domain, with the rest obtained from reference TRBV30 and TRBJ2-1, is as follows: SQTIHQWPATLVQPVGSPLSLECTVEGTSNPNLYWYRQAAGRGLQLLFYSVGIGQISSEVPQNLSASRPQDRQFILSSKKLLLSDSGFYLCAWKRTSGAYNEQFFGPGTRLTVL.

The chain carries TRBV5-1 and TRBJ2-1, with a tentative D call TRBD2 (5 bases). The V gene lost 1 base and the J gene lost 8 bases, with 7 bases spanning the gap. The CDR3 is 12 amino acids. CDR1 is SGHRS and CDR2 is YFSETQ in the germline V gene. As DNA, the CDR3 is TGCGCCAGCAGCTTGTCGAGGGATGAGCAGTTCTTC. The encoded protein is CASSLSRDEQFF.

The V and J genes are TRBV28 and TRBJ2-7, with TRBD2 identical over 14 bases. The V and J ends lost 1 base and 7 bases, in that order; junction bases with no gene match: 12. The CDR3 spans 18 residues. From germline, CDR1 is MDHEN and CDR2 SYDVKM. The CDR3 DNA follows: TGTGCCAGCAGTTTATTCTGGACTAGCGGGGGGTTCAGTGGGGAGCAGTACTTC. Its protein is CASSLFWTSGGFSGEQYF.

The CDR3 is CASSVESGGTNEKLFF. CDR3 DNA: TGTGCCAGCAGCGTAGAGTCAGGGGGCACTAATGAAAAACTGTTTTTT. The chain employs TRBV9 and TRBJ1-4, with 8 bases lining up with TRBD1. The CDR3 runs 16 residues. V shed 0 bases and J 2 bases; nucleotides not matched to a gene: 3. Germline V gene data show CDR1 as SGDLS and CDR2 as YYNGEE.

This chain uses TRBV7-9 with TRBJ2-4; D may be TRBD1 (6 bases). Trimming shortened V by 5 bases and J by 6 bases, and 26 bases separated the two germline ends. The CDR3 consists of 18 residues. Looked up from germline, CDR1 is SEHNR and CDR2 is FQNEAQ (reference sequence). CDR3 bases: TGTGCCAGCAGCCCCGCTCCCGTGGGGCAGGGGAAGAGAAACATTCAGTACTTC. It encodes CASSPAPVGQGKRNIQYF.

The CDR3 spells CASSPSSGNTIYF. CDR3 bases: TGTGCCAGCAGCCCGAGCTCTGGAAACACCATATATTTT. The chain recombines TRBV14 with TRBJ1-3, with D hard to call. V was clipped by 4 bases and J by 0 bases, with 4 bases between them. The CDR3 runs to 13 residues. Germline V gene lookup returns CDR1 SGHDN and CDR2 FVKESK.

J is TRBJ1-2 and V is TRBV14; TRBD1 aligns across 8 bases. V was pared by 2 bases and J by 0 bases, with 2 bases of the junction left unmatched. Per germline, CDR1 SGHDN and CDR2 FVKESK. This CDR3 spans 15 amino acids. The CDR3 reads CASSQQGAANYGYTF. CDR3 coding DNA: TGTGCCAGCAGCCAACAGGGGGCAGCTAACTATGGCTACACCTTC.

This clone turned up a few times. The chain joins TRBV19 to TRBJ1-4, with D uncertain. Trimming cost V 4 bases and J 6 bases, with 12 bases left between them. The germline gives CDR1 LNHDA, CDR2 SQIVND (reference sequence). The CDR3 extends over 14 amino acids. CDR3 amino acids: CASSKWREDEKLFF. The CDR3 coding sequence is TGTGCCAGTAGTAAGTGGAGAGAGGATGAAAAACTGTTTTTT.

The V and J genes are TRBV19 and TRBJ1-1, with D uncertain. The V gene lost 6 bases and the J gene lost 1 base, with 6 bases spanning the gap. CDR1 and CDR2 (germline): LNHDA, SQIVND (reference sequence). This CDR3 comprises 12 residues. The CDR3 region is CASRARNTEAFF. The CDR3 DNA reads as TGTGCCAGTAGGGCACGGAACACTGAAGCTTTCTTT.

The J gene is TRBJ2-1, the V gene TRBV6-4, with a possible D match to TRBD2 (6 bases). This CDR3 contains 13 residues. V was shortened by 4 bases and J by 10 bases, with 14 bases between the two germline ends. Germline V gives CDR1 MRHNA, CDR2 SNTAGT. The CDR3 loop is CASSALSAGEQFF. CDR3 in DNA: TGTGCCAGCAGTGCCCTCTCGGCGGGAGAGCAGTTCTTC.

The chain combines TRBV30 with TRBJ1-6, with TRBD1 matching 7 bases. V lost 3 bases, J lost 3 bases, and 5 bases stayed unmatched. The V gene's germline CDR1 is GTSNPN and CDR2 SVGIG (reference sequence). This CDR3 has 15 amino acids. CDR3 DNA sequence: TGTGCCTGGAGGGGCCGACAGGGCTATAATTCACCCCTCCACTTT. Translating gives CAWRGRQGYNSPLHF.